This T cell receptor beta chain was sequenced during a study of lymphopenia after photon versus proton radiotherapy. Turning to this clone: The antigen is unknown.

The protocol was immunoSEQ multiplex PCR, while the TCRdb copy is restricted to in-frame clones and leaves out a portion. This table holds about 40,000 clones, about 86% found once. Germline-derived CDR1 and CDR2 are SGHAT and FQNNGV. V gave up 0 bases and J gave up 2 bases, with 9 bases separating them. This CDR3 has 15 residues. Study outcomes and limitations: In patients who died, overall survival fell as post-nadir TCR diversity dropped more. Survival link was tested only in deceased patients; proton benefit remains a possibility. Relative stability marked proton patients; photon patients lost diversity and naive cells. Oligoclonal CD8+ Temra expansion after nadir drove photon patients' diversity drop.

The chain couples TRBV11-2 to TRBJ2-3; D gene unclear. This TCR came from a woman aged 70-85 years with pancreatic cancer. Some clones in this sample may be carry-over from other donors' samples. Sequenced here: peripheral blood, sampled from a patient treated with proton-based radiotherapy. For the CDR3, the DNA is TGTGCCAGCAGCTTAGATAGTAGTTACACAGATACGCAGTATTTT. Amino acid sequence: CASSLDSSYTDTQYF.